A single sample is the source of the 22 T cell receptor beta chains below, sequenced in a study of T cell responses to AZD1222 COVID-19 vaccine. Data came from immunoSEQ multiplex PCR; TCRdb stores just in-frame clones and leaves some out. The data show some 120,000 clones, with 88% seen just once and roughly 5.4% held by the top ten. Here the sequenced sample was peripheral blood, taken on day 0 of AZD1222 vaccination. The receptors were gathered from an adult in good health.

The gene calls are TRBV7-8 and TRBJ2-7; 12 bases align to TRBD1. The J segment lost 7 bases and the V segment lost 7 bases, leaving 14 bases of the junction unmatched. Germline V gives CDR1 SGHVS, CDR2 FQNEAQ. CDR3 length: 16 amino acids. CDR3: CASTFLSGQGAEEQYF. Here the CDR3 DNA reads TGTGCCAGCACCTTCCTATCGGGACAGGGGGCCGAAGAGCAGTACTTC.

This chain links TRBV19 with TRBJ2-1, with D possibly TRBD1 on 6 matching bases. Between the trimmed V and J ends, which lost 5 bases and 5 bases, there was a span of 13 bases. Germline lookup yields CDR1 LNHDA and CDR2 SQIVND (reference sequence). CDR3 length: 14 residues. CDR3 loop: CASSLRGPHNEQFF. CDR3 nucleotides: TGTGCCAGTAGTCTCAGGGGACCCCACAATGAGCAGTTCTTC.

The V call is TRBV2, the J call TRBJ1-2; the D is unclear. This CDR3 is 13 amino acids long. The germline V gene has CDR1 SNHLY and CDR2 FYNNEI. V dropped 3 bases and J dropped 2 bases, with 7 bases sitting between them. The CDR3 DNA follows: TGTGCCAGCAGTGAGTGGACGAACTATGGCTACACCTTC. It encodes CASSEWTNYGYTF.

This chain uses TRBV19 with TRBJ1-1; D uncertain. The CDR3 covers 12 residues. Trimming left V 3 bases short and J 11 bases short, with 13 bases between. The germline gives CDR1 LNHDA, CDR2 SQIVND (reference sequence). The CDR3 protein is CASSILGVAAFF. In nucleotides, the CDR3 is TGTGCCAGTAGTATTCTTGGGGTAGCGGCTTTCTTT.

V gene TRBV6-2 or TRBV6-3 combines with J gene TRBJ1-5; 7 nucleotides line up with TRBD1. With V trimmed by 6 bases and J by 4 bases, 9 bases remained unmatched. This CDR3 is 15 amino acids long. CDR1 and CDR2 (germline): MNHEY, SVGEGT. The CDR3 DNA follows: TGTGCCAGCAGCTCCTGGACAGGACTTAATCAGCCCCAGCATTTT. It is translated as CASSSWTGLNQPQHF.

The chain has TRBV5-3 and TRBJ2-1; D possibly uses TRBD1 or TRBD2 (6 bases each). TRBV5-3 is annotated as an ORF whose role is uncertain. This CDR3 region has 17 residues. V lost 6 bases and J 10 bases, leaving 29 bases between the germline ends. The CDR3 region has the DNA TGTGCCAGAAACCTCGACGGAGGGTCCCCCAAAACAGGGGAGCAGTTCTTC. Its protein product is CARNLDGGSPKTGEQFF.

This chain joins TRBV5-4 and TRBJ2-1, with a tentative D call TRBD2 (6 bases). The ends were cut back, 3 bases at V and 5 bases at J, with 6 bases in the middle. The CDR3 totals 12 residues. CDR1 is SGHNT, CDR2 YYREEE, per germline (reference sequence). The CDR3 DNA reads as TGTGCCAGCAGCTGGGGGGACAATGAGCAGTTCTTC. As protein: CASSWGDNEQFF.

CDR3 in amino acids: CASSATGAPGTDTQYF. For the CDR3, the DNA is TGTGCCAGCAGCGCCACGGGGGCCCCAGGCACAGATACGCAGTATTTT. The V call is TRBV9, the J call TRBJ2-3; D possibly uses TRBD1 or TRBD2 (6 bases each). The V gene's germline CDR1 is SGDLS and CDR2 YYNGEE. Trimming took 3 bases from V and 1 from J, leaving 15 bases between them. The CDR3 totals 16 residues.

The rearrangement links TRBV6-1 to TRBJ2-1; 10 bases align to TRBD1. This CDR3 comprises 15 residues. Germline V gives CDR1 MNHNS, CDR2 SASEGT. The trim removed 2 bases at V and 5 bases at J, leaving 3 bases unmatched. This CDR3 is CASSEPGQGHNEQFF. DNA of the CDR3: TGTGCCAGCAGTGAACCGGGACAGGGGCACAATGAGCAGTTCTTC.

The rearrangement links TRBV20-1 to TRBJ1-1; a weak D match, TRBD1 (5 bases). V lost 3 bases and J 0 bases, leaving 8 bases between the germline ends. This CDR3 has 13 amino acids. Germline V gene lookup returns CDR1 DFQATT and CDR2 SNEGSKA (reference sequence). The CDR3 DNA sequence: TGCAGTGCTAGTAAGGACATGAACACTGAAGCTTTCTTT. Amino acid sequence: CSASKDMNTEAFF.

The chain couples TRBV5-1 to TRBJ1-1; no definite D call. Trimming removed 4 bases from V and 0 bases from J, with 10 bases in between. CDR3 length: 14 amino acids. From germline, CDR1 is SGHRS and CDR2 YFSETQ. The CDR3 loop reads CASSAGSLNTEAFF. Here the CDR3 DNA reads TGCGCCAGCAGCGCGGGATCCCTGAACACTGAAGCTTTCTTT.

This clone was counted between two and nine times. The V call is TRBV28, the J call TRBJ2-1; D gene unclear. The germline V gene encodes CDR1 MDHEN and CDR2 SYDVKM. V dropped 2 bases and J dropped 9 bases, with 8 bases sitting between them. The CDR3 is made up of 12 amino acids. The CDR3 loop reads CASSLLDVEQFF. As DNA, the CDR3 is TGTGCCAGCAGTTTACTAGACGTTGAGCAGTTCTTC.

This clone was detected only a few times. The chain carries TRBV7-9 and TRBJ2-1; tentatively, D is TRBD2 (5 bases). The germline gives CDR1 SEHNR, CDR2 FQNEAQ (reference sequence). The V and J ends lost 5 bases and 6 bases respectively, with 17 bases between them. This CDR3 has 15 residues. This CDR3 is CASSPTRPIGNEQFF. In DNA form, the CDR3 reads TGTGCCAGCAGCCCCACTAGGCCTATTGGCAATGAGCAGTTCTTC.

The chain employs TRBV19 and TRBJ1-6; no firm D call. The CDR3 runs to 12 residues. CDR1 is LNHDA, CDR2 SQIVND, per germline (reference sequence). V was trimmed by 3 bases and J by 9 bases, leaving 6 bases between them. The CDR3 loop reads CASSMWGSPLHF. The CDR3 DNA follows: TGTGCCAGTAGTATGTGGGGTTCACCCCTCCACTTT.

In DNA form, the CDR3 reads TGTGCCAGTAGTTTGCAGGTTGGAAGGAACACTGAAGCTTTCTTT. Translated, it gives CASSLQVGRNTEAFF. The V call is TRBV19, the J call TRBJ1-1; D is unclear. Germline V CDR1 and CDR2: LNHDA, SQIVND (reference sequence). The CDR3 runs to 15 residues. Trimming stripped 5 bases from V and 1 base from J, with 14 bases between.

This chain uses TRBV5-1 with TRBJ2-1; 10 bases map to TRBD2. The V gene's germline CDR1 is SGHRS and CDR2 YFSETQ. CDR3 length equals 16 residues. V shed 0 bases and J 10 bases; nucleotides not matched to a gene: 10. In nucleotides, the CDR3 is TGCGCCAGCAGCTTGGGGCTAGCGGGGGCCTTGGGAGAGCAGTTCTTC. It codes for CASSLGLAGALGEQFF.

This chain uses TRBV5-1 with TRBJ1-2; 7 bases align to TRBD1. The CDR3 runs to 15 residues. Per the germline V gene, CDR1 is SGHRS and CDR2 is YFSETQ. V was pared by 3 bases and J by 10 bases, with 15 bases of the junction left unmatched. As DNA, the CDR3 is TGCGCCAGCAGCTCGAGCGCGGGACAGCCTTCACTCTACACCTTC. Residues: CASSSSAGQPSLYTF.

This sequence joins TRBV13 and TRBJ1-4; D is ambiguous. CDR3 length equals 13 residues. The germline CDR1 and CDR2 sequences are PRHDT and FYEKMQ (reference sequence). V was shortened by 7 bases and J by 8 bases, with 14 bases between the two germline ends. In nucleotides, the CDR3 is TGTGCCAGCACCAAGAATAGGGTAGAAAAACTGTTTTTT. It specifies CASTKNRVEKLFF. The full variable domain, its missing parts supplied by reference TRBV13 and TRBJ1-4, is AAGVIQSPRHLIKEKRETATLKCYPIPRHDTVYWYQQGPGQDPQFLISFYEKMQSDKGSIPDRFSAQQFSDYHSELNMSSLELGDSALYFCASTKNRVEKLFFGSGTQLSVL.

The chain couples TRBV2 to TRBJ1-5; TRBD1 agrees at 7 bases. CDR1 and CDR2 from the germline V gene are SNHLY and FYNNEI. The CDR3 extends over 14 amino acids. V was pared by 2 bases and J by 5 bases, with 3 bases of the junction left unmatched. The CDR3 sequence: CASSERTGYQPQHF. The CDR3 DNA follows: TGTGCCAGCAGTGAAAGGACAGGTTATCAGCCCCAGCATTTT.

The chain couples TRBV5-6 to TRBJ2-6; TRBD1 is a possible D gene (5 bases). Trimming removed 4 bases from V and 4 bases from J, with 15 bases in between. The CDR3 is 16 residues long. Germline assignment: CDR1 SGHDT and CDR2 YYEEEE. The CDR3 sequence is CASSMVSGWGANVLTF. CDR3 DNA: TGTGCCAGCAGCATGGTTTCAGGGTGGGGGGCCAACGTCCTGACTTTC.

CDR3 residues: CASSFAQSSYEQYF. The CDR3 bases are TGTGCCAGCAGCTTTGCACAGAGCTCCTACGAGCAGTACTTC. The chain links TRBV7-9 to TRBJ2-7, with D hard to call. The CDR3 loop spans 14 amino acids. The V and J ends lost 3 bases and 0 bases respectively, with 9 bases between them. From germline, CDR1 is SEHNR and CDR2 FQNEAQ (reference sequence).

V is TRBV5-1 and J is TRBJ1-4; 10 bases line up with TRBD1. Germline CDR1 is SGHRS and CDR2 is YFSETQ. J lost 8 bases, V lost 4 bases, and 8 bases had no gene match. This CDR3 contains 15 residues. The chain's CDR3 is CASSPGGTGDEKLFF. The CDR3 DNA is TGCGCCAGCAGCCCGGGAGGGACAGGGGACGAAAAACTGTTTTTT.